This T cell receptor beta chain originates from a study of Ad26.COV2.S vaccination and SARS-CoV-2 variants. The CDR3 contains 14 residues. Germline values: CDR1 LGHNA, CDR2 YSLEER. V dropped 3 bases and J dropped 3 bases, with 11 bases sitting between them. Study-wide results and limits: Possible underestimation of total T cell responses by the TCR breadth and depth analyses was noted.

TCRdb's table, derived via immunoSEQ multiplex PCR, lists solely in-frame clones and lacks some. The sample includes some 420,000 clones, approximately 88% of them seen just once. With regard to this clone: Antigen: not known. A single base separates this from a much larger clone, so it may be a read error.

Specified treatment: around 19 received Ad26.COV2.S at low or high dose, single or two shots; several received placebo; per-sample allocation not given. Samples analyzed were those drawn on day 63 after the first vaccine or placebo injection. An Ad26 vector expressing Wuhan-strain SARS-CoV-2 spike constituted the vaccine. This sequence joins TRBV4-3 and TRBJ1-1, with D hard to call. The material sequenced was peripheral blood, taken in a trial of Ad26.COV2.S vaccine versus placebo. The receptor was derived from a person aged 18 to 59 who received the Ad26.COV2.S COVID-19 vaccine or a placebo. CDR3 sequence (DNA): TGCGCCAGCAGCCAGAAGATTGGACACACTGAAGCTTTCTTT. The encoded protein is CASSQKIGHTEAFF.